A single sample is the source of the 15 T cell receptor beta chains below, sequenced in a study of blood T cell repertoires in COVID-19. This table comes from immunoSEQ multiplex PCR, and its TCRdb copy is limited to in-frame clones, with some not included. The data contain roughly 200,000 clones, about four fifths of them singletons. The sequenced sample was peripheral blood. These receptors were obtained from an elderly woman with COVID-19, enrolled during active disease.

In its sample, this clone was seen once. The chain links TRBV5-5 to TRBJ1-1, with a possible D match to TRBD1 (6 bases). Trimming left V 4 bases short and J 8 bases short, with 12 bases between. The CDR3 consists of 12 residues. Germline V lookup: CDR1 SGHKS, CDR2 YYEKEE (reference sequence). Here the CDR3 DNA reads TGTGCCAGCAGCCTTTATGACAGGGAAGCTTTCTTT. Translating it yields CASSLYDREAFF.

The chain uses TRBV9 and TRBJ2-2; TRBD2 agrees at 7 bases. The germline CDR1 and CDR2 sequences are SGDLS and YYNGEE. J lost 0 bases, V lost 9 bases, and 5 bases had no gene match. CDR3 length: 14 amino acids. CDR3: CATEAGPNTGELFF. CDR3 DNA sequence: TGTGCCACCGAAGCGGGACCGAACACCGGGGAGCTGTTTTTT. The full variable domain, in which reference TRBV9 and TRBJ2-2 provide the parts outside the CDR3, is DSGVTQTPKHLITATGQRVTLRCSPRSGDLSVYWYQQSLDQGLQFLIQYYNGEERAKGNILERFSAQQFPDLHSELNLSSLELGDSALYFCATEAGPNTGELFFGEGSRLTVL.

Remarks on this clone: Other DNA sequences in this specimen translate into the identical CDR3. The chain carries TRBV5-1 and TRBJ1-6; perhaps TRBD1 as D (5 bases). V lost 5 bases, J lost 9 bases, and 15 bases lay in between. Germline assignment: CDR1 SGHRS and CDR2 YFSETQ. This CDR3 region has 14 residues. Here the CDR3 DNA reads TGCGCCAGCAGTGGGGGGACTGGGGGTTCACCCCTCCACTTT. It encodes CASSGGTGGSPLHF.

The CDR3 nucleotides are TGTGCCAGCAGCCCGGGGGGTGAGCAGTTCTTC. This sequence encodes CASSPGGEQFF. This chain uses TRBV14 with TRBJ2-1; 7 bases agree with TRBD2. Germline assignment: CDR1 SGHDN and CDR2 FVKESK. This CDR3 has 11 amino acids. The V segment lost 4 bases and the J segment 9 bases; nucleotides outside the gene matches: 0.

V usage is TRBV5-1 and J usage is TRBJ1-2; 7 bases are shared with TRBD1. V dropped 0 bases and J dropped 4; count of bases not matched to a gene: 3. The CDR3 is 14 amino acids. Germline-derived CDR1 and CDR2 are SGHRS and YFSETQ. Here the CDR3 DNA reads TGCGCCAGCAGCTTGGGGGACAGCACCTATGGCTACACCTTC. Its translation is CASSLGDSTYGYTF.

The chain has TRBV19 and TRBJ1-2, with D perhaps TRBD1 (6 bases). The V gene lost 4 bases and the J gene lost 8 bases, with 14 bases spanning the gap. The CDR3 runs to 13 residues. Germline V gene lookup returns CDR1 LNHDA and CDR2 SQIVND (reference sequence). CDR3 residues: CASSTQGMEGYTF. The CDR3 DNA is TGTGCCAGTAGTACCCAGGGGATGGAGGGCTACACCTTC.

The chain employs TRBV28 and TRBJ1-2, with D unclear. Germline CDR1 reads MDHEN; CDR2 reads SYDVKM. V lost 3 bases and J lost 2, with 4 bases in between. This CDR3 comprises 12 residues. CDR3 DNA: TGTGCCAGCAGTTTGAGGAACTATGGCTACACCTTC. As protein: CASSLRNYGYTF.

The chain carries TRBV9 and TRBJ1-1, with TRBD1 identical over 11 bases. The CDR3 has 14 residues. Germline trimming cut 6 bases from V and 2 bases from J; bases unmatched to any gene: 3. Germline V CDR1 and CDR2: SGDLS, YYNGEE. In DNA form, the CDR3 reads TGTGCCAGCACCAGGACAGGGGGCAACACTGAAGCTTTCTTT. It codes for CASTRTGGNTEAFF.

This CDR3 is CASSRGGGLEAFF. CDR3 DNA sequence: TGTGCCAGCTCCCGCGGTGGCGGTTTGGAAGCTTTCTTT. The rearrangement links TRBV18 to TRBJ1-1, with no clear D. Germline V gene sequence: CDR1 KGHSH, CDR2 LQKENI. Trimming shortened V by 6 bases and J by 8 bases, and 16 bases separated the two germline ends. The CDR3 length is 13 residues.

V usage is TRBV19 and J usage is TRBJ2-1, with 11 bases matching TRBD2. This CDR3 is 16 amino acids long. CDR1 is LNHDA and CDR2 is SQIVND in the germline V gene (reference sequence). V was pared by 7 bases and J by 8 bases, with 13 bases of the junction left unmatched. CDR3 amino acids: CASTPTTSGRRDEQFF. The CDR3 DNA follows: TGTGCCAGTACCCCAACCACTAGCGGGAGAAGGGATGAGCAGTTCTTC.

The chain employs TRBV5-1 and TRBJ1-6; D remains unclear. Germline values: CDR1 SGHRS, CDR2 YFSETQ. V was clipped by 3 bases and J by 7 bases, with 8 bases between them. There are 13 residues in the CDR3. The CDR3 spells CASSSGSNSPLHF. CDR3 bases: TGCGCCAGCAGCTCGGGGTCAAATTCACCCCTCCACTTT.

The V and J genes are TRBV6-5 and TRBJ1-1; TRBD1 might be the D (5 bases). The V end lost 6 bases, the J end lost 5 bases, and 10 bases lay between the germline ends. Germline V gives CDR1 MNHEY, CDR2 SVGAGI. The CDR3 loop spans 12 amino acids. CDR3: CASRAGSTEAFF. DNA of the CDR3: TGTGCCAGCAGGGCAGGGTCAACTGAAGCTTTCTTT.

The V call is TRBV29-1, the J call TRBJ1-5; 7 bases fit TRBD1. The V gene end was trimmed by 6 bases and the J gene end by 3 bases; junction bases not matched to a gene: 5. CDR1 and CDR2 (germline): SQVTM, ANQGSEA. The CDR3 is 13 amino acids. The CDR3 sequence: CSVATGTNQPQHF. The DNA for the CDR3 is TGCAGCGTCGCGACAGGGACCAATCAGCCCCAGCATTTT. Filled out from reference TRBV29-1 and TRBJ1-5, the complete variable domain reads SAVISQKPSRDICQRGTSLTIQCQVDSQVTMMFWYRQQPGQSLTLIATANQGSEATYESGFVIDKFPISRPNLTFSTLTVSNMSPEDSSIYLCSVATGTNQPQHFGDGTRLSIL.

V and J are TRBV19 and TRBJ2-7; TRBD1 is a possible D gene (5 bases). The CDR3 extends over 11 amino acids. V was trimmed by 6 bases and J by 4 bases, leaving 7 bases between them. Germline CDR1 reads LNHDA; CDR2 reads SQIVND (reference sequence). In DNA form, the CDR3 reads TGTGCCAGTAGCGACAGATACGAGCAGTACTTC. Encoded protein: CASSDRYEQYF.

The chain recombines TRBV6-5 with TRBJ2-7; D is ambiguous. With 5 bases removed from V and 6 bases from J, the gap between germline ends came to 14 bases. CDR1 and CDR2 from the germline V gene are MNHEY and SVGAGI. The CDR3 has 13 residues. Here the CDR3 reads CASSRTKFGEQYF. The CDR3 bases are TGTGCCAGCAGTCGAACTAAGTTCGGCGAGCAGTACTTC.